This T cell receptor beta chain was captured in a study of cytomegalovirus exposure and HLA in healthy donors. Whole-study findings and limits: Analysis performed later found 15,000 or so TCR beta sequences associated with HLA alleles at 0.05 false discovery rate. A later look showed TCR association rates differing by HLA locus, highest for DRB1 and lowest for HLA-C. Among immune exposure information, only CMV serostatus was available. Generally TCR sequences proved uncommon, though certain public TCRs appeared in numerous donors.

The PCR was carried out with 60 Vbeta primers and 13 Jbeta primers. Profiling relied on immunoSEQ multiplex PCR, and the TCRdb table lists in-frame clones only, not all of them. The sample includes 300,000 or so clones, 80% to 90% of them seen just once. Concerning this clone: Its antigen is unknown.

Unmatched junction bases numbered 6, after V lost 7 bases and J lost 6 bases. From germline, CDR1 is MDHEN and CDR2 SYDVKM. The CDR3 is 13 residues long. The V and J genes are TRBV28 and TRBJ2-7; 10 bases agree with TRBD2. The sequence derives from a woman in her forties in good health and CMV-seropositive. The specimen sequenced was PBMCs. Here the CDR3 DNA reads TGTGCCAGCACCCTAGCGGGGGCAGCCGAGCAGTACTTC. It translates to CASTLAGAAEQYF.